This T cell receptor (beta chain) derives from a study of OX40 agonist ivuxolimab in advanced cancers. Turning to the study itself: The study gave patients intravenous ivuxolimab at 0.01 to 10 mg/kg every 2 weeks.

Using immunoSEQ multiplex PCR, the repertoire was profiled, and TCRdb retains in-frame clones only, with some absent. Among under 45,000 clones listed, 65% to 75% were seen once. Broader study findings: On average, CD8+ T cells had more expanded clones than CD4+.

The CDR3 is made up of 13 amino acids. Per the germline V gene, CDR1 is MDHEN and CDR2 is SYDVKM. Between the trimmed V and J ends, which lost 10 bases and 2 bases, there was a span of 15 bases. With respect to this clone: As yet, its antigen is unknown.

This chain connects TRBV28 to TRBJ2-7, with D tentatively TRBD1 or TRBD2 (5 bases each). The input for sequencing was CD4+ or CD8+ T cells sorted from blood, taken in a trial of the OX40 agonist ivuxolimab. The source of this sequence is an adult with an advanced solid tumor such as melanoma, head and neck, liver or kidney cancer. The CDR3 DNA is TGTGCCACCACGGGGCCAAGGGCCTACGAGCAGTACTTC. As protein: CATTGPRAYEQYF.